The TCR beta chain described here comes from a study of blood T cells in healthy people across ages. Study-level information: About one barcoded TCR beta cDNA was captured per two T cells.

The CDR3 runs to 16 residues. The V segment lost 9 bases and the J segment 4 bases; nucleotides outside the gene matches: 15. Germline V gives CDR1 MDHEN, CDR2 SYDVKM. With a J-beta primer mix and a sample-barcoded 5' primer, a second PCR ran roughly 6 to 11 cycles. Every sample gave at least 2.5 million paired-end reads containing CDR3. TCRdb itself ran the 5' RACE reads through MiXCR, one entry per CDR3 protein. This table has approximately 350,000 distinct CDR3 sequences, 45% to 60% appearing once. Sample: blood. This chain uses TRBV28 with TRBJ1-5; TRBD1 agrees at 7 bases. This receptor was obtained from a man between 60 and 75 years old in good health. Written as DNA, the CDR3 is TGTGCCAGTAGTCCCGGAGGGAGGGGGCTAAATCAGCCCCAGCATTTT. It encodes CASSPGGRGLNQPQHF.